Shown below are 8 T cell receptor beta chains from a single sample sequenced in a study of blood T cell repertoires in COVID-19 (dated by TCRdb to about 2020). To prepare the library, the immunoSEQ multiplex PCR assay was applied. What TCRdb holds here is the immuneACCESS table cut down to in-frame rearrangements. Part of the clones is not present; checked against another copy, under half of the missing clones reflect an unresolved V gene, and the others are unexplained. Within this sample are 200,000 or so clones, with 80% of them counted one time only. The ten largest make up around 7% of the sample. Sequenced: PBMCs or T cells enriched from blood (not recorded which). The receptors were gathered from a woman in her forties with acute COVID-19.

This chain joins TRBV21-1 and TRBJ1-1. TRBV21-1 is listed as a pseudogene. The CDR3 totals 12 residues. In DNA, the CDR3 is TGTGCCAGCAGCAACGACTTTCTTCAAGCTTTCTTT. Amino acid sequence: CASSNDFLQAFF.

The genes are TRBV5-5 and TRBJ1-5; D not resolved. Trimming took 0 bases from V and 3 from J, leaving 7 bases between them. Germline CDR1 reads SGHKS; CDR2 reads YYEKEE (reference sequence). The CDR3 is 14 amino acids. CDR3 sequence reads: CASSLEDYNQPQHF. Here the CDR3 DNA reads TGTGCCAGCAGCTTGGAGGACTACAATCAGCCCCAGCATTTT.

The CDR3 loop is CSVDRGRTEAFF. The CDR3 DNA reads as TGCAGCGTTGACAGGGGGAGGACTGAAGCTTTCTTT. The gene calls are TRBV29-1 and TRBJ1-1; 7 bases are shared with TRBD1. This CDR3 comprises 12 residues. CDR1 and CDR2 from the germline V gene are SQVTM and ANQGSEA. Trimming cost V 3 bases and J 5 bases; bases outside gene matches: 3.

There are a few counts of this clone. The gene calls are TRBV10-3 and TRBJ1-1; no definite D call. V was shortened by 3 bases and J by 5 bases, with 10 bases between the two germline ends. The CDR3 extends over 13 amino acids. Germline V CDR1 and CDR2: ENHRY, SYGVKD. The chain's CDR3 is CAISEYRGTEAFF. For the CDR3, the DNA is TGTGCCATCAGTGAATACAGAGGGACTGAAGCTTTCTTT.

The table lists this clone with a count of one. The chain couples TRBV14 to TRBJ2-7; D may be TRBD2 (6 bases). Germline V gene data show CDR1 as SGHDN and CDR2 as FVKESK. The CDR3 spans 13 residues. Trimming left V 4 bases short and J 3 bases short, with 10 bases between. This CDR3 reads CASSRTNYYEQYF. The CDR3 nucleotides read TGTGCCAGCAGCCGGACTAATTACTACGAGCAGTACTTC.

The V and J genes are TRBV3-1 (or the pseudogene TRBV3-2) and TRBJ2-2; possibly TRBD1 for D (6 bases). V dropped 4 bases and J dropped 7 bases, with 16 bases sitting between them. The germline V gene encodes CDR1 LGHDT and CDR2 YNNKEL (reference sequence). CDR3 length: 15 amino acids. Here the CDR3 DNA reads TGTGCCAGCAGCCCACCCCAGGGGCCTATCGGGGAGCTGTTTTTT. This codes for CASSPPQGPIGELFF.

The chain uses TRBV15 and TRBJ2-5, with TRBD1 identical over 10 bases. CDR1 and CDR2 (germline): LNHNV, YYDKDF (reference sequence). Trimming cost V 2 bases and J 4 bases; bases outside gene matches: 7. The CDR3 extends over 16 amino acids. CDR3 residues: CATSRPRQGAGETQYF. The CDR3 nucleotides read TGTGCCACCAGCAGACCCCGACAGGGGGCGGGAGAGACCCAGTACTTC. The full variable domain, with the rest looked up from reference TRBV15 and TRBJ2-5, is DAMVIQNPRYQVTQFGKPVTLSCSQTLNHNVMYWYQQKSSQAPKLLFHYYDKDFNNEADTPDNFQSRRPNTSFCFLDIRSPGLGDTAMYLCATSRPRQGAGETQYFGPGTRLLVL.

This clone was found once. The gene calls are TRBV15 and TRBJ1-1; no clear D gene. The V and J ends lost 0 bases and 0 bases respectively, with 8 bases between them. Germline V gives CDR1 LNHNV, CDR2 YYDKDF (reference sequence). This CDR3 contains 15 residues. The CDR3 bases are TGTGCCACCAGCAGAGATTCGGGTTTGAACACTGAAGCTTTCTTT. Protein: CATSRDSGLNTEAFF.